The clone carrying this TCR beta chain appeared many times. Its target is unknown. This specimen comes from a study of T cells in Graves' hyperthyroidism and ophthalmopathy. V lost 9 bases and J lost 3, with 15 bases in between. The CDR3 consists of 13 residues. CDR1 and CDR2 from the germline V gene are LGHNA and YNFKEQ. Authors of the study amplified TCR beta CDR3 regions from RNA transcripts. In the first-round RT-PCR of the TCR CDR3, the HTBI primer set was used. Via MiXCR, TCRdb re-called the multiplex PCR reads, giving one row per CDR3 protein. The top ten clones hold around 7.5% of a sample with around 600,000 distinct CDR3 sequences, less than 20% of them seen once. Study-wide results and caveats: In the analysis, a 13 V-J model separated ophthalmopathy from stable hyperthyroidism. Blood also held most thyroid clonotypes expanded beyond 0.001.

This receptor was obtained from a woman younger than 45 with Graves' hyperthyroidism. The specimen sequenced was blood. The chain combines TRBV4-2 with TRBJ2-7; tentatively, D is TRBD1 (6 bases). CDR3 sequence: CASARDTNYEQYF. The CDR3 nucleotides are TGTGCCAGTGCCCGGGACACCAACTACGAGCAGTACTTC.